Each of the 2 T cell receptor beta chains below was sequenced from the same sample in a study of identical twins. TCRdb called the 5' RACE reads again in MiXCR, with one record for every CDR3 protein. Among about 150 distinct CDR3 sequences listed, around nine tenths were seen once. The sample consisted of PBMCs. The receptor source for this set is a woman aged 18-29 years in good health. This table probably holds off-target reads from a library built for another chain.

The V gene is TRBV4-2, the J gene TRBJ2-3; the match to TRBD2 covers 7 bases. The CDR3 runs to 16 residues. Trimming cost V 2 bases and J 2 bases; bases outside gene matches: 7. The germline gives CDR1 LGHNA, CDR2 YNFKEQ. For the CDR3, the DNA is TGTGCCAGCAGCCAAACGGAGGGAGGGTCCACAGATACGCAGTATTTT. This encodes CASSQTEGGSTDTQYF.

V usage is TRBV5-1 and J usage is TRBJ2-7; tentatively, D is TRBD2 (5 bases). CDR3 length equals 13 residues. Germline V gives CDR1 SGHRS, CDR2 YFSETQ. Trimming stripped 3 bases from V and 4 bases from J, with 11 bases between. The chain's CDR3 is CASSSWSGYEQYF. CDR3 bases: TGCGCCAGCAGCTCCTGGTCGGGGTACGAGCAGTACTTC.